The source of this T cell receptor (beta chain) is a study of T cell repertoires in cytomegalovirus infection (dated by TCRdb to between 2018 and 2021). About the full investigation: Donor HLA type was relevant to the analysis, because carriage of CMV infection together with the matching HLA type was indicated by public TCR beta signatures.

Results the study describes overall, beyond this receptor: The ex vivo response was dominated by HLA-C-restricted CMV-specific TCR beta clonotypes, and the single most frequent clonotype in two of eight donors was supplied by these HLA-C-restricted clonotypes. Carriers of CMV infection plus the relevant HLA type were discriminated by the cumulative frequency of public TCR beta family members in the study cohort and in an independent 352-donor cohort.

Instrument on record: Illumina HiSeq 1500. Clones were called with MiXCR by TCRdb after fastp trimmed the public reads at Q25, and only in-frame beta chains were retained. Each CDR3 protein appears once, grouped with its most common genes and DNA. The sample table shows about 740,000 distinct CDR3 sequences, and less than 40% are seen once. Of the sample, roughly 2.8% falls within the top ten clones. In its sample, this clonotype was seen once. Its antigen is currently not known. No base quality information exists; no much larger clone differs at one position. A lone read gives weak evidence. From the cysteine through the phenylalanine, the CDR3 covers 16 amino acids. Here the CDR3 DNA is all that survives: 48 bases in frame from base 1. Trimming leaves V shorter by 4 bases and J shorter by 4 bases, with the junction holding 11 bases beyond the gene matches. Sequences DFQATT (CDR1) and SNEGSKA (CDR2) are obtained from the germline V gene (reference sequence).

The sequence came from a human donor in good health (CMV status not recorded). Some clones in this sample may be carry-over from other donors' samples. Sequenced input: PBMCs. Recombination joined TRBV20-1 with TRBJ2-1; 9 junctional bases match TRBD2. The CDR3 here reads CSATGAGGPTYNEQFF. The nucleotides read TGCAGTGCTACCGGAGCGGGGGGCCCAACGTACAATGAGCAGTTCTTC.